This T cell receptor beta chain is from a study of cytotoxic CD8 clonotypes in ibrutinib-treated CLL. Study overall: Recorded responses included approximately 25 partial and 2 complete; following median about 68 months, roughly 15 stayed remitted and about twelve progressed. A mean of around 270,000 productive templates and tens of thousands of productive rearrangements was obtained per sample. Findings of the study overall: Public clonotypes, an uncommon group, contracted or remained stable on treatment.

Losses at the gene ends were 1 base for V and 6 bases for J; bases not matched to a gene: 5. The CDR3 sequence is 15 residues long. Germline-derived CDR1 and CDR2 are MGHRA and YSYEKL. Points on this clone: Antigen specificity is unknown.

Repertoires were generated with immunoSEQ multiplex PCR, while TCRdb's copy carries only in-frame clones and drops some. Of hundreds of thousands of clones listed, 67% are singletons. The source of this sequence is a human donor with chronic lymphocytic leukemia. The sample consisted of PBMCs, taken after 36 months of ibrutinib treatment. This rearrangement joins TRBV4-1 to TRBJ2-1; 8 bases are shared with TRBD2. The CDR3 bases are TGCGCCAGCAGCCAAGGGGCGGGGGGCTTCAATGAGCAGTTCTTC. It specifies CASSQGAGGFNEQFF.